This record looks at one T cell receptor (beta chain) sequence and its context. Method: immunoSEQ multiplex PCR; TCRdb's copy keeps in-frame clones and lacks some. The data contain 15,000 to 20,000 clones, roughly 90% of them singletons. These data belong to a study of T cell changes during pregnancy in multiple sclerosis. V dropped 6 bases and J dropped 2; count of bases not matched to a gene: 7. CDR3 size: 15 residues. Germline CDR1 is LGHNA and CDR2 is YNFKEQ. The chain uses TRBV4-2 and TRBJ2-5, with 9 bases fitting TRBD2. The clonotype originates from a female donor in good health, enrolled as a control in a pregnancy study. Sequenced material: CD8+ T cells from peripheral blood mononuclear cells, taken after pregnancy. In DNA form, the CDR3 reads TGTGCCAGCAGTCAACGGAGCGGGGGGCAAGAGACCCAGTACTTC. Translation gives CASSQRSGGQETQYF.